This TCR beta chain was observed in a study of regulatory T cells in long-lasting Graves disease. About the research overall: Antithyroid drugs had been given to newly diagnosed Graves' patients for under 3 months. Study-wide results and limits: With persistent disease, TRBV28, TRBJ1-2 and TRBJ2-5 were the favored segments. Thyroid tissue went unexamined; only peripheral blood was analyzed.

Indicated time point: newly diagnosed GD, antithyroid drugs for less than 3 months. RNA extracted from PBMCs served as the sequencing template. Regarding this clonotype: Its antigen remains unknown.

CDR3 regions were amplified by Arm-PCR using iRepertoire HTBI primers to build TCR beta libraries. TCRdb itself ran the multiplex PCR reads through MiXCR, one entry per CDR3 protein. The sample contains about 400,000 distinct CDR3 sequences, around 15% of which appear only once. The germline V gene encodes CDR1 SNHLY and CDR2 FYNNEI. This CDR3 spans 13 amino acids. V lost 8 bases, J lost 2 bases, and 13 bases lay in between. This receptor was identified in a female donor with Graves disease. This chain connects TRBV2 to TRBJ2-7; maybe TRBD1 (6 bases). The sequencing used peripheral blood mononuclear cells (PBMCs), collected at new diagnosis, from a patient treated with antithyroid drugs. In DNA, the CDR3 is TGTGCCAGCGGTGGGACACGGGCCTACGAGCAGTACTTC. Protein product: CASGGTRAYEQYF.